The present entry profiles one T cell receptor (beta chain) with its context. Its specificity is unknown. TCR beta VDJ and CDR3 profiling used genomic DNA as template. TCRdb independently ran MiXCR on the reads; one entry per CDR3 protein. The profile covers more than 95,000 distinct CDR3 sequences, with about 40% appearing a single time and approximately 2.6% taken by the ten largest. Patients picked for sequencing had shown CD8+CD57+ cell expansion detected by flow cytometry. All patients were therapy-naive when blood was sampled. The sample belongs to a study of CD8+CD57+ T cells in acquired aplastic anemia. Study-level points and caveats: Patients and controls had in common approximately 30 CD8+ CDR3 sequences. Patient and control CD8+ Simpson's diversity was not significantly different.

Looked up from germline, CDR1 is SGHDT and CDR2 is YYEEEE. CDR3 length: 14 amino acids. Between the trimmed V and J ends, which lost 1 base and 4 bases, there was a span of 11 bases. The sample consisted of sorted CD4+, CD8+, or CD8+CD57+ T cells (not recorded which) from PBMCs. The chain is built from TRBV5-6 and TRBJ1-2; tentative D call: TRBD1 (5 bases). This sequence was found in a human donor with aplastic anemia. CDR3 sequence (DNA): TGTGCCAGCAGCTTGAATGGGGCTACCTATGGCTACACCTTC. Translated: CASSLNGATYGYTF.